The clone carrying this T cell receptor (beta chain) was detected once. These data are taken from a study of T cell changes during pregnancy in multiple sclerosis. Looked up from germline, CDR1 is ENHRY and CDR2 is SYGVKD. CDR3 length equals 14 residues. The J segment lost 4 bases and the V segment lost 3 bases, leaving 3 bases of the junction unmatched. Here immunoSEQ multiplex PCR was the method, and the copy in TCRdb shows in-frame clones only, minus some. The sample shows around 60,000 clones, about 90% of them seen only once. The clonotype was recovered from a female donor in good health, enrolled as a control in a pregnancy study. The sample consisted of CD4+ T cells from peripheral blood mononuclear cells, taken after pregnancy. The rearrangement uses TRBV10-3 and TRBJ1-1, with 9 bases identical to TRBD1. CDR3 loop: CAISEDRGITEAFF. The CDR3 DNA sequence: TGTGCCATCAGTGAAGACAGGGGGATCACTGAAGCTTTCTTT.